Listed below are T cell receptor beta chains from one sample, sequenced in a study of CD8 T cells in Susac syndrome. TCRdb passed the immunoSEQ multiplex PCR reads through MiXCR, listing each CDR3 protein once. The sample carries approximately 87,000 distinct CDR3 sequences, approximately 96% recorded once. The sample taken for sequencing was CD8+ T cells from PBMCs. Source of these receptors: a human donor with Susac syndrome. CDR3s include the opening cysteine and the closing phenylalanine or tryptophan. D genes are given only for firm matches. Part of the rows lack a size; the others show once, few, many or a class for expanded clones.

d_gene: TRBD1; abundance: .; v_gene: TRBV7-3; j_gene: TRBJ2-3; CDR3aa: CASSPAGTGLDTQYF; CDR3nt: TGTGCCAGCAGCCCCGCCGGGACAGGGTTAGATACGCAGTATTTT
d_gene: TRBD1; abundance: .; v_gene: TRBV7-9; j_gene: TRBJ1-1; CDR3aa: CASSQTGVPEAFF; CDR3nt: TGTGCCAGCAGCCAGACAGGGGTGCCTGAAGCTTTCTTT
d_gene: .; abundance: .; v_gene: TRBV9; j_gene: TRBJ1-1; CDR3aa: CASNQGGNTEAFF; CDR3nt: TGTGCCAGCAACCAGGGTGGAAACACTGAAGCTTTCTTT
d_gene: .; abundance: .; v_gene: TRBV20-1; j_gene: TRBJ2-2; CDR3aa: CSARPFGNEIAGELFF; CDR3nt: TGCAGTGCTAGACCGTTCGGGAACGAAATCGCCGGGGAGCTGTTTTTT
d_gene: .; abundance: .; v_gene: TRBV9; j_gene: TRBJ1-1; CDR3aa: CASSGMNTEAFF; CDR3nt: TGTGCCAGCAGCGGTATGAACACTGAAGCTTTCTTT
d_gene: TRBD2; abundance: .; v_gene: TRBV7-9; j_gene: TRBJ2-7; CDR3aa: CASSHRTAGAYEQYF; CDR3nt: TGTGCCAGCAGCCATCGTACAGCGGGGGCCTACGAGCAGTACTTC
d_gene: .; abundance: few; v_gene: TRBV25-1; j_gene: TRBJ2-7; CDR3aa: CASSKPGRRGQYF; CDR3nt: TGTGCCAGCAGTAAGCCTGGGCGACGGGGGCAGTACTTC
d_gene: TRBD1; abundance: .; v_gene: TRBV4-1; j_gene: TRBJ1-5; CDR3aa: CASSQDWDRGLQPQHF; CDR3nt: TGCGCCAGCAGCCAAGATTGGGACAGGGGGCTTCAGCCCCAGCATTTT
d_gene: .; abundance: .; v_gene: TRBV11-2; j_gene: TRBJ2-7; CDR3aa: CASSNEGGEQYF; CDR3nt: TGTGCCAGCAGTAACGAGGGGGGCGAGCAGTACTTC
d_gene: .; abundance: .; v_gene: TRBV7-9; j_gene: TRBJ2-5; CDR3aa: CASSLLSGRGLETQYF; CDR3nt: TGTGCCAGCAGCTTACTGTCCGGGAGAGGTTTAGAGACCCAGTACTTC
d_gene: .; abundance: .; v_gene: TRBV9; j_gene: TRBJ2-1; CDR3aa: CASSQLGPNEQFF; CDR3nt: TGTGCCAGCAGCCAACTAGGGCCCAATGAGCAGTTCTTC
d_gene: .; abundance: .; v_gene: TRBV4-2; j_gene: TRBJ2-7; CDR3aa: CASSHSNGADEQYF; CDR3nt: TGTGCCAGCAGCCACTCGAATGGGGCAGACGAGCAGTACTTC
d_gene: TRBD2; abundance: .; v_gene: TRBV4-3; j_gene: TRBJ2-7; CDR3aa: CASSQDEGSGRYYEQYF; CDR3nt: TGCGCCAGCAGCCAAGATGAAGGTAGCGGGAGATATTACGAGCAGTACTTC
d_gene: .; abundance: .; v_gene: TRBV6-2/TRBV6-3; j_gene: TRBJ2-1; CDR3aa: CASSYLSSAGEQFF; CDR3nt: TGTGCCAGCAGTTACCTCTCTTCCGCGGGTGAGCAGTTCTTC
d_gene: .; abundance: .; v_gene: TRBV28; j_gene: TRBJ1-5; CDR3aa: CASSPPQHF; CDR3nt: TGTGCCAGCAGTCCCCCCCAGCATTTT
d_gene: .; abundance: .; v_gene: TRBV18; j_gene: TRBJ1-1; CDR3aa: CASSFTRGTEAFF; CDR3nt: TGTGCCAGCTCATTTACCCGAGGCACTGAAGCTTTCTTT
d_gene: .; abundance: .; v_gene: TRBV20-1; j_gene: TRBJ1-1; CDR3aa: CSAREGIYTEAFF; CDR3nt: TGCAGTGCTAGAGAAGGTATTTACACTGAAGCTTTCTTT
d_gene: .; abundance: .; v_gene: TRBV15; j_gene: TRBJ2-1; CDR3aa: CATSRALNEQFF; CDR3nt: TGTGCCACCAGCAGGGCGCTCAATGAGCAGTTCTTC
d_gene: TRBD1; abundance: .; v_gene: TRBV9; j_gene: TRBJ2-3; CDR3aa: CASSAPDRGQTDTQYF; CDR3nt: TGTGCCAGCAGCGCGCCTGACAGGGGTCAAACAGATACGCAGTATTTT
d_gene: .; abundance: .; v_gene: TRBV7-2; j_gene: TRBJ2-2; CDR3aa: CASSPGINTGELFF; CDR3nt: TGTGCCAGCAGCCCCGGGATCAACACCGGGGAGCTGTTTTTT
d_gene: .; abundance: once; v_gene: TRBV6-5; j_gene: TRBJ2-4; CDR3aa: CASGQPIKNIQYF; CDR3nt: TGTGCCAGCGGACAGCCTATCAAAAACATTCAGTACTTC
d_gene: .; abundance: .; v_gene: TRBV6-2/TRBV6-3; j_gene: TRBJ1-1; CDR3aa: CASSYNRNTEAFF; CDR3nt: TGTGCCAGCAGTTACAACCGGAACACTGAAGCTTTCTTT